Listed below are T cell receptor beta chains from one sample, sequenced in a study of identical twins. Via MiXCR, TCRdb re-called the 5' RACE reads, giving one row per CDR3 protein. The sample has about 520,000 distinct CDR3 sequences; about 20% are singletons. These data were also filed under a second study, of T cells expressing NK-cell markers.

The source material was CD4+ T cells sorted from blood. Receptors were obtained from a woman between 18 and 30 years old in good health. Each CDR3 is given with its conserved first and last residue. D genes are given only for firm matches. Not all rows give a size; the values are once, few, many and, for expanded clones, a class.

CDR3 protein	CDR3 DNA	D gene	V gene	J gene	clone size
CSARGSSGRGVYEQYF	TGCAGTGCTAGGGGGAGTAGCGGGAGGGGGGTCTACGAGCAGTACTTC	TRBD2	TRBV20-1	TRBJ2-7	few
CSVTKPNYGYTF	TGCAGCGTCACTAAGCCCAACTATGGCTACACCTTC	-	TRBV29-1	TRBJ1-2	many
CSAPWAGAETQYF	TGCAGTGCTCCTTGGGCGGGGGCCGAGACCCAGTACTTC	-	TRBV20-1	TRBJ2-5	few
CASSLARGGIEQYF	TGTGCCAGCAGCTTGGCCCGGGGAGGAATCGAGCAGTACTTC	-	TRBV5-6	TRBJ2-7	many
CSARRSGQETQYF	TGCAGTGCTAGACGGAGCGGACAAGAGACCCAGTACTTC	-	TRBV20-1	TRBJ2-5	-
CASSARPPSGTHQETQYF	TGTGCCAGCAGCGCCCGACCTCCTAGCGGGACCCACCAAGAGACCCAGTACTTC	TRBD2	TRBV11-2	TRBJ2-5	-
CASSLHGSLVASSYEQYF	TGTGCCAGCAGTCTTCATGGATCACTAGTCGCGAGCTCCTACGAGCAGTACTTC	-	TRBV6-1	TRBJ2-7	few
CASHPGQRYNEQFF	TGCGCCAGTCATCCAGGGCAAAGATACAATGAGCAGTTCTTC	-	TRBV5-1	TRBJ2-1	few
CASSFSGRGYNEQFF	TGTGCCAGCAGTTTCAGTGGGAGGGGTTACAATGAGCAGTTCTTC	TRBD2	TRBV12-3/TRBV12-4	TRBJ2-1	many
CATSTGSKSGEQYF	TGTGCCACTTCAACCGGGTCAAAATCGGGCGAGCAGTACTTC	-	TRBV19	TRBJ2-7	-
CASSAGLKQYF	TGTGCCAGCAGCGCTGGTCTGAAGCAGTACTTC	-	TRBV12-3/TRBV12-4	TRBJ2-7	few
CASSSSQLSPGQFYGYTF	TGTGCCAGCAGCTCGAGCCAGCTTTCTCCGGGACAATTCTATGGCTACACCTTC	-	TRBV11-1	TRBJ1-2	once
CSARKGSTNEKLFF	TGCAGCGCTCGGAAGGGGAGCACTAATGAAAAACTGTTTTTT	-	TRBV29-1	TRBJ1-4	few
CASSSLDRGRNEQFF	TGTGCCAGCAGCTCTTTGGACAGGGGGCGCAATGAGCAGTTCTTC	TRBD1	TRBV11-2	TRBJ2-1	few
CSAGVPGKGHTQYF	TGCAGTGCAGGGGTTCCCGGGAAGGGGCATACGCAGTATTTT	-	TRBV20-1	TRBJ2-3	-
CASSLGSLYNSPLHF	TGTGCCAGCAGCTTGGGCAGCCTCTATAATTCACCCCTCCACTTT	-	TRBV7-2	TRBJ1-6	-
CASSLPLRGFVIKADTQYF	TGTGCCAGCAGCCTGCCCCTCCGGGGGTTCGTCATTAAGGCAGATACGCAGTATTTT	-	TRBV7-8	TRBJ2-3	few
CASSPGEAHSSPHTF	TGCGCCAGCAGCCCTGGGGAGGCCCATTCGTCGCCCCACACCTTC	-	TRBV5-1	TRBJ1-2	-
CASSVAGVSYEQYF	TGTGCCAGCAGTGTTGCAGGGGTCTCCTACGAGCAGTACTTC	-	TRBV25-1	TRBJ2-7	few
CSASRVDEKLFF	TGCAGTGCTAGTAGGGTTGATGAAAAACTGTTTTTT	-	TRBV20-1	TRBJ1-4	few
CSGLANSYNEQFF	TGCAGCGGACTAGCGAACTCCTACAATGAGCAGTTCTTC	TRBD2	TRBV29-1	TRBJ2-1	many
CASSRTNPHEQYF	TGTGCCAGCAGCAGAACAAATCCCCACGAGCAGTACTTC	-	TRBV5-6	TRBJ2-7	few
CASSPQVRLEKLFF	TGTGCCAGCAGTCCCCAAGTAAGGCTTGAAAAACTGTTTTTT	-	TRBV12-3/TRBV12-4	TRBJ1-4	-
CASSLVRGADTQYF	TGTGCCAGCAGCTTAGTTCGGGGGGCAGATACGCAGTATTTT	TRBD2	TRBV11-3	TRBJ2-3	-
CASSNTYEQYF	TGTGCCAGCAGCAACACCTACGAGCAGTACTTC	-	TRBV3-1	TRBJ2-7	many